This entry lists 3 T cell receptor beta chains sequenced from one sample in a study of blood T cells in healthy people across ages. A sample-barcoded 5' primer and a J-beta primer mix were used in a second PCR of roughly 7 to 11 cycles. MiXCR, run by TCRdb on the 5' RACE reads, gives a single entry per CDR3 protein. The repertoire has about 1.1 million distinct CDR3 sequences, 35% to 40% of them found once; the top ten carry around 13%. The sequenced sample consisted of blood. Receptors were obtained from a man aged 18 to 30 in good health.

This sequence joins TRBV6-2 or TRBV6-3 and TRBJ1-2; unclear D gene. Trimming pared 8 bases from V and 0 bases from J, leaving 7 bases between. The CDR3 is 12 residues long. Germline V gene lookup returns CDR1 MNHEY and CDR2 SVGEGT. Here the CDR3 reads CASVTTNYGYTF. DNA of the CDR3: TGTGCCAGCGTGACCACTAACTATGGCTACACCTTC.

This clonotype was detected a few times. V usage is TRBV11-2 and J usage is TRBJ1-5; 8 bases agree with TRBD1. This CDR3 has 15 amino acids. J lost 3 bases, V lost 6 bases, and 7 bases had no gene match. CDR1 is SGHAT, CDR2 FQNNGV, per germline. The CDR3 nucleotides read TGTGCCAGCAGACAGACAGGGGCCCACAATCAGCCCCAGCATTTT. It translates to CASRQTGAHNQPQHF.

This rearrangement joins TRBV2 to TRBJ2-7; maybe TRBD1 (6 bases). The CDR3 length is 15 residues. Germline V gives CDR1 SNHLY, CDR2 FYNNEI. Trimming cost V 8 bases and J 0 bases, with 17 bases left between them. The CDR3 nucleotides read TGTGCCAGCTCAACCAGGGACACGAGCTCCTACGAGCAGTACTTC. This codes for CASSTRDTSSYEQYF. Based on the CDR3 plus reference TRBV2 and TRBJ2-7, the full variable domain is EPEVTQTPSHQVTQMGQEVILRCVPISNHLYFYWYRQILGQKVEFLVSFYNNEISEKSEIFDDQFSVERPDGSNFTLKIRSTKLEDSAMYFCASSTRDTSSYEQYFGPGTRLTVT.